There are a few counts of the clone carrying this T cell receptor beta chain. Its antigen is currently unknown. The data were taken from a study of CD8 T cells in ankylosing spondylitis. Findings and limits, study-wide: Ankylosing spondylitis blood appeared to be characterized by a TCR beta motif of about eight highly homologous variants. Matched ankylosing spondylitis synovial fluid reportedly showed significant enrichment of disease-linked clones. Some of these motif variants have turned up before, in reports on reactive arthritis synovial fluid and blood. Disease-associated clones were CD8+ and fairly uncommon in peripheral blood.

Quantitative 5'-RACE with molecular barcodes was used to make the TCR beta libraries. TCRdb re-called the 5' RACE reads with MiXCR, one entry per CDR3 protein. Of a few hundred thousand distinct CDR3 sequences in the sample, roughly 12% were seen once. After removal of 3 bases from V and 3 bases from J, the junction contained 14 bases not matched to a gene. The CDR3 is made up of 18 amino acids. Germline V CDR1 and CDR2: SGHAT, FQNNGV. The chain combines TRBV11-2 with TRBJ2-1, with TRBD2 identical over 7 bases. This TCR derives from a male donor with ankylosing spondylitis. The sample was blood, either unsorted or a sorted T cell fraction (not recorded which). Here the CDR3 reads CASSFISSRASGYNEQFF. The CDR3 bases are TGTGCCAGCAGCTTTATTTCCTCGCGGGCTAGCGGCTACAATGAGCAGTTCTTC.